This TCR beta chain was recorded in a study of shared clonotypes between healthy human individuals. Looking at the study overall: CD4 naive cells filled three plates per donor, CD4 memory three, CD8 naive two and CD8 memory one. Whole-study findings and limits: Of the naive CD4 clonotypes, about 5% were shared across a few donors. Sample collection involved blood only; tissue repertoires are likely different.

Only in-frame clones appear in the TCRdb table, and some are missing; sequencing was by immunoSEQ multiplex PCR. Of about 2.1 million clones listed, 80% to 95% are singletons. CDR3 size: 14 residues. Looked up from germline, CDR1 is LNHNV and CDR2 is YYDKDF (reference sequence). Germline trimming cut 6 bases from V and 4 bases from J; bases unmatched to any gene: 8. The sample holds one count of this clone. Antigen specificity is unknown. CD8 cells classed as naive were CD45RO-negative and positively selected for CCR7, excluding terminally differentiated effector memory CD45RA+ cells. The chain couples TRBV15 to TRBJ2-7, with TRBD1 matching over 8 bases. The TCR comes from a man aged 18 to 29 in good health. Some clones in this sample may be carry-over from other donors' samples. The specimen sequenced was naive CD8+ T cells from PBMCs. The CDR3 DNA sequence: TGTGCCACCAGTGGGGACAGGAGATTGTACGAGCAGTACTTC. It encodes CATSGDRRLYEQYF.